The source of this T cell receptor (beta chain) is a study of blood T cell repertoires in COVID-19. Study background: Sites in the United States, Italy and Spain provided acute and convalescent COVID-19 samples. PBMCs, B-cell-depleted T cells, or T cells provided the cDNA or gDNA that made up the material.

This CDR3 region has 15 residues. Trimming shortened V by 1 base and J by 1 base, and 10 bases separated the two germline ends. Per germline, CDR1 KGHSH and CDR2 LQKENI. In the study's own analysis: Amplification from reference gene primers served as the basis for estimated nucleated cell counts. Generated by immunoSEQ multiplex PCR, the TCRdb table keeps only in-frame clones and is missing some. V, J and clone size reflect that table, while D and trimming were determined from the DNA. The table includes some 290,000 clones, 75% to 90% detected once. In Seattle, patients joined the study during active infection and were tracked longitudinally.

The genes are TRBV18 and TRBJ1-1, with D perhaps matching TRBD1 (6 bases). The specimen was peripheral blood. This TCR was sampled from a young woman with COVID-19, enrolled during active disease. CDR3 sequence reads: CASSPRETGNTEAFF. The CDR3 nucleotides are TGTGCCAGCTCACCACGGGAGACAGGGAACACTGAAGCTTTCTTT.